The 14 T cell receptor beta chains below come from one sample, sequenced in a study of identical twins. TCRdb re-called the 5' RACE reads through MiXCR, storing one row per CDR3 protein. Of under 900,000 distinct CDR3 sequences listed, around a sixth are singletons. These data were likewise used in another study, on T cells expressing NK-cell markers.

The sample taken for sequencing was PBMCs. Receptor source: a woman under 30 in good health.

The V gene is TRBV6-5, the J gene TRBJ2-7, with 9 bases fitting TRBD1. Germline trimming cut 4 bases from V and 4 bases from J; bases unmatched to any gene: 8. The CDR3 runs 15 residues. Germline V gene sequence: CDR1 MNHEY, CDR2 SVGAGI. The CDR3 DNA sequence: TGTGCCAGCAGTTCTGGGACAGGGCACCTTTACGAGCAGTACTTC. As protein: CASSSGTGHLYEQYF.

The chain joins TRBV5-1 to TRBJ2-3, with no clear D. In germline, CDR1 is SGHRS, CDR2 YFSETQ. Deletions cut 4 bases from V and 0 bases from J, with 9 bases between. This CDR3 contains 14 residues. The CDR3 coding sequence is TGCGCCAGCAGCCTACTACGGAGCACAGATACGCAGTATTTT. This encodes CASSLLRSTDTQYF.

This clonotype has at least ten counts. This chain uses TRBV10-3 with TRBJ1-6, with TRBD1 matching over 9 bases. J gave up 5 bases and V 5 bases, and 4 bases lay outside the gene matches. CDR1 and CDR2 (germline): ENHRY, SYGVKD. The CDR3 is 15 residues long. The CDR3, as DNA: TGTGCCATCAGTAAACAGGGGGCCGATAATTCACCCCTCCACTTT. Protein: CAISKQGADNSPLHF.

There are many counts of this clonotype. The chain uses TRBV12-3 or TRBV12-4 and TRBJ1-1; D uncertain. This CDR3 comprises 14 residues. Deletions cut 3 bases from V and 4 bases from J, with 12 bases between. This chain's CDR3 is CASSFRGRSTEAFF. The CDR3 nucleotides read TGTGCCAGCAGTTTCAGAGGTAGGAGCACTGAAGCTTTCTTT.

This chain joins TRBV20-1 and TRBJ2-1, with TRBD1 as a possible D gene (6 bases). Germline loops: CDR1 DFQATT, CDR2 SNEGSKA (reference sequence). The V gene lost 5 bases and the J gene lost 2 bases, with 10 bases spanning the gap. The CDR3 sequence is 13 residues long. The CDR3 sequence is CSAVRDTYNEQFF. CDR3 sequence (DNA): TGCAGTGCTGTTCGGGACACCTACAATGAGCAGTTCTTC.

This clonotype has just a few counts. The chain uses TRBV10-3 and TRBJ2-7, with 14 bases matching TRBD2. The CDR3 extends over 19 amino acids. The V and J ends lost 1 base and 6 bases, in that order; junction bases with no gene match: 14. CDR1 is ENHRY, CDR2 SYGVKD, per germline. CDR3 DNA: TGTGCCATCAGTGAGTTCCCGACTAGCGGGGGGGCCGGTTTCGTCGAGCAGTACTTC. Protein sequence: CAISEFPTSGGAGFVEQYF.

V gene TRBV5-1 combines with J gene TRBJ2-1; the match to TRBD2 covers 8 bases. This CDR3 comprises 17 residues. J was trimmed by 12 bases and V by 3 bases; bases with no gene match: 20. CDR1 and CDR2 (germline): SGHRS, YFSETQ. CDR3 residues: CASSSRTGGLVKGGQFF. For the CDR3, the DNA is TGCGCCAGCAGCTCACGGACTGGGGGACTAGTAAAAGGCGGGCAGTTCTTC.

The chain has TRBV20-1 and TRBJ2-1, with D uncertain. This CDR3 has 13 amino acids. CDR1 and CDR2 (germline): DFQATT, SNEGSKA (reference sequence). V was pared by 6 bases and J by 0 bases, with 9 bases between. CDR3 loop: CSAPRPSYNEQFF. Written as DNA, the CDR3 is TGCAGTGCCCCTCGTCCCTCCTACAATGAGCAGTTCTTC.

The gene calls are TRBV20-1 and TRBJ2-5, with D perhaps matching TRBD2 (5 bases). The CDR3 runs 20 residues. Germline V gives CDR1 DFQATT, CDR2 SNEGSKA (reference sequence). V shed 3 bases and J shed 3 bases, with 32 bases lying between them. The CDR3 nucleotides are TGCAGTGCTAGGTATCCCCACTCGGCCGACTACGCCGACCAGAAAGAGACCCAGTACTTC. Translation gives CSARYPHSADYADQKETQYF.

The chain employs TRBV19 and TRBJ2-7, with a weak D call TRBD1 (6 bases). Germline V lookup: CDR1 LNHDA, CDR2 SQIVND (reference sequence). This CDR3 has 15 residues. The V end was cut by 6 bases, the J end by 1 base, with 16 bases between. The CDR3 here is CASSSGAGMSYEQYF. CDR3 nucleotides: TGTGCCAGTAGCTCAGGGGCAGGGATGTCCTACGAGCAGTACTTC. The complete variable domain, with remaining parts taken from reference TRBV19 and TRBJ2-7, reads DGGITQSPKYLFRKEGQNVTLSCEQNLNHDAMYWYRQDPGQGLRLIYYSQIVNDFQKGDIAEGYSVSREKKESFPLTVTSAQKNPTAFYLCASSSGAGMSYEQYFGPGTRLTVT.

This CDR3 reads CASSLLSGRIDTGELFF. The CDR3 DNA sequence: TGTGCCAGCAGTTTACTTAGCGGGAGGATAGACACCGGGGAGCTGTTTTTT. The chain has TRBV12-3 or TRBV12-4 and TRBJ2-2; 10 bases line up with TRBD2. This CDR3 is 17 amino acids long. Trimming cost V 2 bases and J 3 bases; bases outside gene matches: 6.

Turning to this clonotype: One end of the junction does not line up with germline, which may come from a read error. The chain employs TRBV7-2 and TRBJ1-1, with D possibly matching TRBD1 (6 bases). Germline V gene lookup returns CDR1 SGHTA and CDR2 FQGNSA. This CDR3 has 14 residues. Here the CDR3 DNA reads TGTGCCAGCAGCTTTGGGGGGCTGAAAACTGAAGCTTTCTTT. Translated, it gives CASSFGGLKTEAFF. The variable domain in full, completed from reference TRBV7-2 and TRBJ1-1, reads GAGVSQSPSNKVTEKGKDVELRCDPISGHTALYWYRQSLGQGLEFLIYFQGNSAPDKSGLPSDRFSAERTGGSVSTLTIQRTQQEDSAVYLCASSFGGLKTEAFFGQGTRLTVV.

This clonotype was counted a few times. This chain joins TRBV20-1 and TRBJ2-3; 9 bases map to TRBD2. Germline V gene sequence: CDR1 DFQATT, CDR2 SNEGSKA (reference sequence). The CDR3 extends over 14 amino acids. V lost 1 base to trimming and J lost 6 bases; unmatched junction nucleotides: 5. CDR3 in DNA: TGCAGTGCTAGAGGCGGGGGGGCCTCCGATACGCAGTATTTT. This encodes CSARGGGASDTQYF.

This clonotype was detected a few times. The rearrangement uses TRBV7-2 and TRBJ1-1; D not certain. The CDR3 totals 14 residues. Per germline, CDR1 SGHTA and CDR2 FQGNSA. Between the trimmed V and J ends, which lost 5 bases and 1 base, there was a span of 11 bases. CDR3 region: CASSPITGNTEAFF. For the CDR3, the DNA is TGTGCCAGCAGCCCGATTACGGGGAACACTGAAGCTTTCTTT.